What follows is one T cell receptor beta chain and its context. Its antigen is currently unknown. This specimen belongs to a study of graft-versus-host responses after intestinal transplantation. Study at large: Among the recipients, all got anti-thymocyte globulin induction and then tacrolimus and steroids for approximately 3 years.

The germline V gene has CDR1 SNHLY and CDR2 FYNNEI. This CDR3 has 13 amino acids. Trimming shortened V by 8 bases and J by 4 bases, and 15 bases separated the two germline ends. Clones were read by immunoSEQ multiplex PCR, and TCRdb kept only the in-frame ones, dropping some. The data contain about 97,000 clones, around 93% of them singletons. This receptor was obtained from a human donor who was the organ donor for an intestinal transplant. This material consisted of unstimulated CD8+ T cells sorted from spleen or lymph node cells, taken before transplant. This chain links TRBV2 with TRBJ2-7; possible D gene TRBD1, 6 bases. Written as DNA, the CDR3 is TGTGCCAGCGTAGGGCAGGGGCGATACGAGCAGTACTTC. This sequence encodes CASVGQGRYEQYF.